Sequencing of this TCR beta chain was carried out in a study of cytomegalovirus exposure and HLA in healthy donors. A multiplex PCR was run with 60 Vbeta primers and 13 Jbeta primers. Method: immunoSEQ multiplex PCR; TCRdb's copy keeps in-frame clones and lacks some. The sample includes some 130,000 clones, around 73% of them seen just once. CDR3 size: 15 residues. V dropped 2 bases and J dropped 3; count of bases not matched to a gene: 4. Per germline, CDR1 SGHRS and CDR2 YFSETQ. The TCR sequence derives from a woman between 40 and 55 years old in good health and CMV-seronegative. The V and J genes are TRBV5-1 and TRBJ2-5; 10 bases fit TRBD1. Sequencing was performed on PBMCs. Here the CDR3 reads CASSLTGTGEETQYF. The CDR3 DNA is TGCGCCAGCAGCTTAACCGGGACAGGGGAAGAGACCCAGTACTTC. Filled out from reference TRBV5-1 and TRBJ2-5, the complete variable domain reads KAGVTQTPRYLIKTRGQQVTLSCSPISGHRSVSWYQQTPGQGLQFLFEYFSETQRNKGNFPGRFSGRQFSNSRSEMNVSTLELGDSALYLCASSLTGTGEETQYFGPGTRLLVL.